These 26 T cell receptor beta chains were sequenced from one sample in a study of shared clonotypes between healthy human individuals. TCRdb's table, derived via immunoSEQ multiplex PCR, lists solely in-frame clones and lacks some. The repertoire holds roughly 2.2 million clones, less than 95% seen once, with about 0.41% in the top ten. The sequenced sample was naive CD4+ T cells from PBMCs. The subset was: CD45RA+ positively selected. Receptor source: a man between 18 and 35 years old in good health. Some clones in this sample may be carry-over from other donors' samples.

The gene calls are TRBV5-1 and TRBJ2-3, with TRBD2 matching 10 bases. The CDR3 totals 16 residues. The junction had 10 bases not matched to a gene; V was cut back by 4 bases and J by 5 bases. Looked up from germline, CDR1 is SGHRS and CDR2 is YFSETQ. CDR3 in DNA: TGCGCCAGCAGCATCGCCAGCGGGAGGGCCGGAGATACGCAGTATTTT. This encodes CASSIASGRAGDTQYF.

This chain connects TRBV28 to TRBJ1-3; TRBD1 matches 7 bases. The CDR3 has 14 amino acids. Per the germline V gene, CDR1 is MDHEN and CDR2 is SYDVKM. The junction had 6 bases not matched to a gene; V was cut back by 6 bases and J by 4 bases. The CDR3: CASSRLGQGNTIYF. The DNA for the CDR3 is TGTGCCAGCAGCCGATTGGGACAGGGAAACACCATATATTTT.

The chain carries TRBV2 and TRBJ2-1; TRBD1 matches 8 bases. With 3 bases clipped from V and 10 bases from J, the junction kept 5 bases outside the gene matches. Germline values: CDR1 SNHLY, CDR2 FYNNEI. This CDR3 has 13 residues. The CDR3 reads CASSEQGAREQFF. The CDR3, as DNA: TGTGCCAGCAGTGAGCAGGGGGCGAGGGAGCAGTTCTTC.

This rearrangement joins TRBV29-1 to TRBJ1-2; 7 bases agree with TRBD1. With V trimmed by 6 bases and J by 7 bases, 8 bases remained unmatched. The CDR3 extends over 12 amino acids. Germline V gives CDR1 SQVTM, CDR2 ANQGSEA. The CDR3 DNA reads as TGCAGCGTCGCAAGACAGGGTGCTGGCTACACCTTC. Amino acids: CSVARQGAGYTF.

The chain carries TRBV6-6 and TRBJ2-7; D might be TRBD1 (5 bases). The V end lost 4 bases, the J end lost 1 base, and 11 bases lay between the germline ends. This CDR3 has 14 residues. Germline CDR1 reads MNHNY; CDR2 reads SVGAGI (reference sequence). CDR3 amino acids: CASSSRDTSYEQYF. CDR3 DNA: TGTGCCAGCAGTTCCAGGGATACTTCCTACGAGCAGTACTTC.

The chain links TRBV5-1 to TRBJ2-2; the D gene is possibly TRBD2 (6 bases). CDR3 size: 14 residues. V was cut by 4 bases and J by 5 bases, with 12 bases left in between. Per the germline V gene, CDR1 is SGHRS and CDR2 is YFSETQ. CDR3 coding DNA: TGCGCCAGCAGCCAGGGACTCGCGACCGGGGAGCTGTTTTTT. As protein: CASSQGLATGELFF.

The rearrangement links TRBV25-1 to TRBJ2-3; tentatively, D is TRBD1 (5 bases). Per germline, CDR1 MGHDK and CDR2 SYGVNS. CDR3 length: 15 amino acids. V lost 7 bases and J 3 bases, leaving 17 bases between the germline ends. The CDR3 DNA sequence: TGTGCCAGCACGACAAAGGGGCCCGGGACAGATACGCAGTATTTT. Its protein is CASTTKGPGTDTQYF. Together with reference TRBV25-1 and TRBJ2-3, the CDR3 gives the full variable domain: EADIYQTPRYLVIGTGKKITLECSQTMGHDKMYWYQQDPGMELHLIHYSYGVNSTEKGDLSSESTVSRIRTEHFPLTLESARPSHTSQYLCASTTKGPGTDTQYFGPGTRLTVL.

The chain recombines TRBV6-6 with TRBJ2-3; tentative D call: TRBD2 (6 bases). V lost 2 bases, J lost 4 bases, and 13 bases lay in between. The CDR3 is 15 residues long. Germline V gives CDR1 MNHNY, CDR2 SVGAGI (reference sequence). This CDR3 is CASSYALGGADTQYF. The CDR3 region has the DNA TGTGCCAGCAGTTACGCACTCGGAGGGGCAGATACGCAGTATTTT.

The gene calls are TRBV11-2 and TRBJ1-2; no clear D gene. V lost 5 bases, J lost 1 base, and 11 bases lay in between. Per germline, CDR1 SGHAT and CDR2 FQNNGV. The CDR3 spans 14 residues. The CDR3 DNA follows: TGTGCCAGCAGCCCGCGGACGGTTAACTATGGCTACACCTTC. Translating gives CASSPRTVNYGYTF.

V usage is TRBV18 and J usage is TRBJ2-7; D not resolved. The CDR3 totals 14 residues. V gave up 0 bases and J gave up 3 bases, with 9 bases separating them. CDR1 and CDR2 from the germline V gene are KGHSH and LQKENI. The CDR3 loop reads CASSPPGPLYEQYF. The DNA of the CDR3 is TGTGCCAGCTCACCACCAGGGCCCCTCTACGAGCAGTACTTC.

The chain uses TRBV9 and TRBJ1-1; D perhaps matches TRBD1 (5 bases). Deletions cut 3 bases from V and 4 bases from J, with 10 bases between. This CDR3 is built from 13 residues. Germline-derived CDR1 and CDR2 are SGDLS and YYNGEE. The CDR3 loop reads CASSGQRSTEAFF. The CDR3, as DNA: TGTGCCAGCAGCGGACAGAGAAGCACTGAAGCTTTCTTT. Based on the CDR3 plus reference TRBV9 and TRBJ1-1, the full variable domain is DSGVTQTPKHLITATGQRVTLRCSPRSGDLSVYWYQQSLDQGLQFLIQYYNGEERAKGNILERFSAQQFPDLHSELNLSSLELGDSALYFCASSGQRSTEAFFGQGTRLTVV.

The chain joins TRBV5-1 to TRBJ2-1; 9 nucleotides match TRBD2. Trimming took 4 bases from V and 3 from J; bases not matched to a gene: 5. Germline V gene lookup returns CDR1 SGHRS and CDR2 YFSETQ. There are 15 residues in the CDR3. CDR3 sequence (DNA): TGCGCCAGCAGCGTAGTAGCGGGAGTCTACAATGAGCAGTTCTTC. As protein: CASSVVAGVYNEQFF.

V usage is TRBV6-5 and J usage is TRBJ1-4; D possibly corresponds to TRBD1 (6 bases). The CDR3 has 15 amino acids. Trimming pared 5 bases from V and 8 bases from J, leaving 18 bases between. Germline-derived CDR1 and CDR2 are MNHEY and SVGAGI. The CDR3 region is CASSPPGGLGEKLFF. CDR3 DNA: TGTGCCAGCAGTCCCCCGGGGGGCTTGGGGGAAAAACTGTTTTTT.

In DNA form, the CDR3 reads TGCAGCGTTGACTCTAGCGCGCCAACCTACGAGCAGTACTTC. It yields the protein CSVDSSAPTYEQYF. The chain links TRBV29-1 to TRBJ2-7, with D perhaps TRBD2 (6 bases). From germline, CDR1 is SQVTM and CDR2 ANQGSEA. Trimming pared 3 bases from V and 2 bases from J, leaving 14 bases between. The CDR3 covers 14 residues.

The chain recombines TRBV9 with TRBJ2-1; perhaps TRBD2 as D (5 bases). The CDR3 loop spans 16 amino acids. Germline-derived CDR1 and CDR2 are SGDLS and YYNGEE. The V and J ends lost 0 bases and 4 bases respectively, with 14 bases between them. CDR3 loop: CASSVGGPPYYNEQFF. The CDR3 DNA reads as TGTGCCAGCAGCGTAGGCGGGCCACCCTATTACAATGAGCAGTTCTTC.

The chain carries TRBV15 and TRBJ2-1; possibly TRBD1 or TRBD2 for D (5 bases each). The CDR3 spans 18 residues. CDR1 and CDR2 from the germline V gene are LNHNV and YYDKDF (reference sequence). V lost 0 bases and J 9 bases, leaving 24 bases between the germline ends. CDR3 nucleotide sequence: TGTGCCACCAGCAGAGATATTTCCCCAGGGCGAACCGGGACTGAGCAGTTCTTC. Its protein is CATSRDISPGRTGTEQFF.

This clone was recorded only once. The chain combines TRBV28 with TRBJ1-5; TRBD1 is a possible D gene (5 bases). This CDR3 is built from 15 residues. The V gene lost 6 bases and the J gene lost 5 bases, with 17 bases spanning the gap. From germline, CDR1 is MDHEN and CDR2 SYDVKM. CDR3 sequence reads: CASSISGGYDQPQHF. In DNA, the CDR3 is TGTGCCAGCAGCATCAGTGGGGGGTACGATCAGCCCCAGCATTTT.

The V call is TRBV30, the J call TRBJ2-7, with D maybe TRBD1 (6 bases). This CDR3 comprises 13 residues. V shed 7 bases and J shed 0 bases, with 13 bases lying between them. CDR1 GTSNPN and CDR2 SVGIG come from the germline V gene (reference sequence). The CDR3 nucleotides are TGTGCCTTGGACAGAGTTCTCTCCTACGAGCAGTACTTC. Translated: CALDRVLSYEQYF.

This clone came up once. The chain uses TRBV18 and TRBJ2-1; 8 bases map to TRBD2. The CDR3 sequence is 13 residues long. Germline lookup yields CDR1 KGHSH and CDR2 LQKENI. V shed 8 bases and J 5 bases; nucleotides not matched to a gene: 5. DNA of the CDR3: TGTGCCAGCCGGGGACTAGTGAACAATGAGCAGTTCTTC. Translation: CASRGLVNNEQFF. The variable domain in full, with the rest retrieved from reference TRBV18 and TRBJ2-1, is NAGVMQNPRHLVRRRGQEARLRCSPMKGHSHVYWYRQLPEEGLKFMVYLQKENIIDESGMPKERFSAEFPKEGPSILRIQQVVRGDSAAYFCASRGLVNNEQFFGPGTRLTVL.

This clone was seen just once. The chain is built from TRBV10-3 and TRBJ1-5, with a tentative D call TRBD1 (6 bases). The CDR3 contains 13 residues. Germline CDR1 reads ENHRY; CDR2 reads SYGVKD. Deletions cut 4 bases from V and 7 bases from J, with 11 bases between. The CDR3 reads CAISGSGDQPQHF. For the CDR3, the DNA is TGTGCCATCAGTGGATCAGGGGACCAGCCCCAGCATTTT.

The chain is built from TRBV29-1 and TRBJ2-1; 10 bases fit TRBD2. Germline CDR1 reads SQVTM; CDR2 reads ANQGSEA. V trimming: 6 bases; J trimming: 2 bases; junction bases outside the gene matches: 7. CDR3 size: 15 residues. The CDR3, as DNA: TGCAGCGTAAGCCTGACTAGCGGGCCCTACAATGAGCAGTTCTTC. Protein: CSVSLTSGPYNEQFF.

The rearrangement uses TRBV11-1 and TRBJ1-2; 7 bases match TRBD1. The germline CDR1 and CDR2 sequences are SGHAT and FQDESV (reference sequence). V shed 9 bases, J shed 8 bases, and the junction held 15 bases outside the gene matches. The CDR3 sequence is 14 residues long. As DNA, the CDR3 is TGTGCCAGGAATGTTGCAGGGGGTTCTGACGGCTACACCTTC. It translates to CARNVAGGSDGYTF. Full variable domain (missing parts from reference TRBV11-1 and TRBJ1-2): EAEVAQSPRYKITEKSQAVAFWCDPISGHATLYWYRQILGQGPELLVQFQDESVVDDSQLPKDRFSAERLKGVDSTLKIQPAELGDSAMYLCARNVAGGSDGYTFGSGTRLTVV.

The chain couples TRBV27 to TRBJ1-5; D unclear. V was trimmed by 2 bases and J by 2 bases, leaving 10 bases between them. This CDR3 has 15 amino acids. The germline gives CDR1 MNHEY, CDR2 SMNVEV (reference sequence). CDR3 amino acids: CASSLKGGGNQPQHF. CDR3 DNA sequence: TGTGCCAGCAGTTTAAAGGGAGGAGGCAATCAGCCCCAGCATTTT.

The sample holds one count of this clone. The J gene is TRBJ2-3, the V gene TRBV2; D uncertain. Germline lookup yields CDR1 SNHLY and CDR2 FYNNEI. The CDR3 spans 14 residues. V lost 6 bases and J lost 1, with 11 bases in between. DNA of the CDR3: TGTGCCAGCAGCATCCGCGGCCGCACAGATACGCAGTATTTT. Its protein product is CASSIRGRTDTQYF.

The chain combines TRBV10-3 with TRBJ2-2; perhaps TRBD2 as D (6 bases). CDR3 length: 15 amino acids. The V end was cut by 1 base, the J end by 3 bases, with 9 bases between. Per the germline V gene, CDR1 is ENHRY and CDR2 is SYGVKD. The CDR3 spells CAISEFGGDTGELFF. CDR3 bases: TGTGCCATCAGTGAGTTCGGAGGGGACACCGGGGAGCTGTTTTTT.

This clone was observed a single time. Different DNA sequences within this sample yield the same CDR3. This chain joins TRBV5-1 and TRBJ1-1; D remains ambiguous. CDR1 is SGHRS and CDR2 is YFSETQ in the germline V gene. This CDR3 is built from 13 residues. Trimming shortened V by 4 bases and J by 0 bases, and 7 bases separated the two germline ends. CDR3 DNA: TGCGCCAGCAGCGACCAAGTGAACACTGAAGCTTTCTTT. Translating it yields CASSDQVNTEAFF.